This T cell receptor beta chain derives from a study of T-cell memory formation after mild COVID-19. At the level of the study: Most TCR clusters belonged to a single donor.

Worth noting for this clonotype: Its antigen is currently unknown.

Study-wide points: There were some responding clones in pre-infection memory, which suggested that cross-reactive memory had joined.

The CDR3 totals 14 residues. With V trimmed by 5 bases and J by 10 bases, 13 bases remained unmatched. Per germline, CDR1 LNHDA and CDR2 SQIVND (reference sequence). TCRdb processed the 5' RACE reads anew with MiXCR; each CDR3 protein has one entry. The table shows fewer than 350,000 distinct CDR3 sequences, with around 15% occurring only once. This TCR came from a man aged 18 to 29 who had mild COVID-19 (a few samples of this study predate the infection). Cell type and time point are not known. Sequenced: PBMCs or a T cell subset sorted from them (not recorded which). The rearrangement uses TRBV19 and TRBJ1-1; 7 bases agree with TRBD1. The CDR3 sequence is CASSETGTLPAAFF. CDR3 nucleotide sequence: TGTGCCAGTAGTGAGACAGGGACCCTCCCAGCAGCTTTCTTT.